This TCR beta chain originates from a study of cytomegalovirus exposure and HLA in healthy donors. Study results and limitations: The authors later linked a missense DCLRE1C variant to TCR beta V- and J-gene trimming. Researchers reported in a later analysis that common viral pathogens appeared linked to several top clusters. In a later analysis, HLA-C alleles had the fewest associated TCRs, DRB1 alleles the most.

This clone has just a few counts. Its antigen remains unknown. Vbeta (60) and Jbeta (13) primers were used in the PCR. Only in-frame clones appear in the TCRdb table, and some are missing; sequencing was by immunoSEQ multiplex PCR. The sample contains roughly 150,000 clones, roughly four fifths of which appear only once. This CDR3 has 16 amino acids. J was trimmed by 3 bases and V by 4 bases; bases with no gene match: 6. Germline CDR1 is ENHRY and CDR2 is SYGVKD. In nominal health when sampled, donors likely had unrecorded immune exposures nonetheless. This chain joins TRBV10-3 and TRBJ1-2, with TRBD1 identical over 12 bases. The origin of this receptor is a woman in her 50s in good health and CMV-seropositive. Sequencing was done on a sample of PBMCs. The CDR3 nucleotides are TGTGCCATCAGTGGGGACAGGGGGCTAACGGACTATGGCTACACCTTC. This gives the protein CAISGDRGLTDYGYTF.